These 2 T cell receptor beta chains were all obtained from the same sample, sequenced in a study of early T cells in non-severe SARS-CoV-2 infection. TCRdb re-analysed the 5' RACE reads in MiXCR, keeping a single row per CDR3 protein. The profile covers more than 65,000 distinct CDR3 sequences, with about 4.6% appearing a single time and 3.6% taken by the ten largest. The specimen comprised whole blood, sampled at baseline. Receptor source: an adult who was a healthcare worker with PCR-confirmed SARS-CoV-2 infection or an uninfected control (not recorded which). The donor label of this sample is uncertain.

The V gene is TRBV4-2, the J gene TRBJ2-2, with TRBD2 matching 7 bases. With 6 bases clipped from V and 4 bases from J, the junction kept 14 bases outside the gene matches. The CDR3 has 17 residues. The germline gives CDR1 LGHNA, CDR2 YNFKEQ. The CDR3 loop is CASRPTPQAGRTGELFF. The CDR3 bases are TGTGCCAGCAGACCCACACCCCAAGCGGGACGCACCGGGGAGCTGTTTTTT.

By share, this clonotype ranks as medium-sized (0.01 to 0.1%). The chain links TRBV29-1 to TRBJ2-2; D may match TRBD1 or TRBD2 (5 bases each). V lost 3 bases, J lost 0 bases, and 8 bases lay in between. Germline assignment: CDR1 SQVTM and CDR2 ANQGSEA. This CDR3 is 14 amino acids long. For the CDR3, the DNA is TGCAGCGTTGATGTGGGGGCGAACACCGGGGAGCTGTTTTTT. Protein sequence: CSVDVGANTGELFF.